This T cell receptor beta chain was retrieved from a study of blood T cells in healthy people across ages. Study-wide results and caveats: The percentage of naive T cells correlated strongly with TCR beta diversity.

There are 13 residues in the CDR3. Germline V gives CDR1 MNHEY, CDR2 SVGEGT. Then a second PCR, running roughly 7 to 11 cycles, was carried out with a sample-barcoded 5' primer and a J-beta primer mix. TCRdb used MiXCR to reprocess the 5' RACE reads, holding one entry per CDR3 protein. The sample records roughly 500,000 distinct CDR3 sequences, 27% being singletons. This clonotype showed up just a few times. No antigen is known for it. The junction and the germline gene differ at one end; a read error may be behind it. Per sample, a minimum of 6 million PBMCs were isolated. Each sample provided at least 5 micrograms of extracted total RNA.

This clonotype was sampled from a woman in her 70s in good health. This sequence joins TRBV6-2 or TRBV6-3 and TRBJ2-5, with D perhaps given as TRBD1 or TRBD2 (5 bases each). Material: blood. The CDR3 nucleotides read TGTGCCAGCATCCCCGGAGCTCGGGGCTCCCAATACTTC. Its translation is CASIPGARGSQYF.